The clone carrying this T cell receptor beta chain has at least ten counts. This may stem from a read error, because a much larger clone lies one nucleotide away. The CDR3 has 11 amino acids. The V end lost 3 bases, the J end lost 4 bases, and 5 bases lay between the germline ends. Germline CDR1 reads DFQATT; CDR2 reads SNEGSKA (reference sequence). This specimen comes from a study of neurological immune-mediated disorders. Every sequencing run drew on 15-18 subjects and yielded over 190 million TCR-beta sequences. In TCRdb, the 5' RACE reads were re-called with MiXCR into one record per CDR3 protein. Counted here are tens of thousands of distinct CDR3 sequences, under 5% occurring once; the ten biggest clones make up 6.5% to 7.5%. The unsorted libraries were prepared from 2 million PBMCs (stored at -80 C).

This TCR was sampled from a man under 40 with multiple sclerosis. Sequenced: PBMCs. The chain recombines TRBV20-1 with TRBJ2-3, with D uncertain. For the CDR3, the DNA is TGCAGTGCTAGCGATGCAGATACGCAGTATTTT. Translating gives CSASDADTQYF.